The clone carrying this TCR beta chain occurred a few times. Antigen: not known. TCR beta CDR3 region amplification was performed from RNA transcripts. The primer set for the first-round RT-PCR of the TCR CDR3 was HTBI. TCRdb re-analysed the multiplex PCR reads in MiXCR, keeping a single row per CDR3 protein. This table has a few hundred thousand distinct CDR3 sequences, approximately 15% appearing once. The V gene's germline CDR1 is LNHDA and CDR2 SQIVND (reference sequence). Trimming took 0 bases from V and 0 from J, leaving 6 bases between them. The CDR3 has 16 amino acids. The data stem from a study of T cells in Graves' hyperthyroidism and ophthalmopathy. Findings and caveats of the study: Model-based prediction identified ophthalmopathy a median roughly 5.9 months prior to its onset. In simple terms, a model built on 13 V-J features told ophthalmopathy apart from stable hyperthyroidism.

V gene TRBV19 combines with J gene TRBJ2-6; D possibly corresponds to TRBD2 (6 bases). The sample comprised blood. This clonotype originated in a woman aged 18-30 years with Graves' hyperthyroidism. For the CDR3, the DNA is TGTGCCAGTAGTATAGAAGCGGGCTCTGGGGCCAACGTCCTGACTTTC. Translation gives CASSIEAGSGANVLTF. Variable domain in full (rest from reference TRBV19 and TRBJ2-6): DGGITQSPKYLFRKEGQNVTLSCEQNLNHDAMYWYRQDPGQGLRLIYYSQIVNDFQKGDIAEGYSVSREKKESFPLTVTSAQKNPTAFYLCASSIEAGSGANVLTFGAGSRLTVL.